Listed below are T cell receptor beta chains from one sample, sequenced in a study of spatial heterogeneity in lung cancer. TCRdb re-called the 5' RACE reads with MiXCR, one entry per CDR3 protein. The sample carries about 1,200 distinct CDR3 sequences, 27% recorded once. Here the sequenced sample was PBMCs, taken at follow-up. These receptors all stem from a male donor with early-stage non-small cell lung cancer. Each CDR3 is given with its conserved first and last residue. The order of the fields is V gene, D gene, clone size, J gene, CDR3 DNA, CDR3 protein. D genes are given only for firm matches. Size is omitted from some rows. Given values are once, few, many or a class for expanded clones.

V gene: TRBV7-2; D gene: -; clone size: -; J gene: TRBJ1-2; CDR3 DNA: TGTGCCAGCAGTTTTGACAGCACGCATGGCTACACCTTC; CDR3 protein: CASSFDSTHGYTF
V gene: TRBV2; D gene: TRBD1; clone size: large; J gene: TRBJ2-4; CDR3 DNA: TGTGCCAGCAGGGTCACGGGACAGAATTTTAACAAAAACATTCAGTACTTC; CDR3 protein: CASRVTGQNFNKNIQYF
V gene: TRBV10-1; D gene: -; clone size: -; J gene: TRBJ2-5; CDR3 DNA: TGCGCCAGCAGTGAGTCCGGAGGAGAGACCCAGTACTTC; CDR3 protein: CASSESGGETQYF
V gene: TRBV5-4; D gene: -; clone size: -; J gene: TRBJ1-2; CDR3 DNA: TGTGCCAGCAGCCGCTCCGCGGACCATAACTATGGCTACACCTTC; CDR3 protein: CASSRSADHNYGYTF
V gene: TRBV28; D gene: -; clone size: many; J gene: TRBJ2-1; CDR3 DNA: TGTGCCAGCAGTTATCTAATTCCGGCCCTTCCGAGCCAGGTCCCCTACAATGAGCAGTTCTTC; CDR3 protein: CASSYLIPALPSQVPYNEQFF
V gene: TRBV9; D gene: -; clone size: many; J gene: TRBJ2-5; CDR3 DNA: TGTGCCAGCAGCGTTCGGAGGGGTGGACCAGTGGGAGAGACCCAGTACTTC; CDR3 protein: CASSVRRGGPVGETQYF
V gene: TRBV23-1; D gene: TRBD2; clone size: few; J gene: TRBJ2-1; CDR3 DNA: TGCGCCAGCATTGGGTTGACTAGCGGGAGGAATGAGCAGTTCTTC; CDR3 protein: CASIGLTSGRNEQFF
V gene: TRBV28; D gene: -; clone size: large; J gene: TRBJ2-2; CDR3 DNA: TGTGCCAGCCAAGCCCGTTCCGGGGCGAACACCGGGGAGCTGTTTTTT; CDR3 protein: CASQARSGANTGELFF
V gene: TRBV29-1; D gene: TRBD2; clone size: -; J gene: TRBJ2-1; CDR3 DNA: TGCAGCGTAGAGGGGCAAGCGGGAGCGTCGAGGTACAATGAGCAGTTCTTC; CDR3 protein: CSVEGQAGASRYNEQFF
V gene: TRBV6-1; D gene: -; clone size: few; J gene: TRBJ2-7; CDR3 DNA: TGTGCCAGCAGTGAATTGACCGGGGGCGAGTACGAGCAGTACTTC; CDR3 protein: CASSELTGGEYEQYF
V gene: TRBV30; D gene: -; clone size: many; J gene: TRBJ1-4; CDR3 DNA: TGTGCCTGGAGGGAAACAGGTTACGAAAAACTGTTTTTT; CDR3 protein: CAWRETGYEKLFF
V gene: TRBV6-2/TRBV6-3; D gene: -; clone size: -; J gene: TRBJ2-2; CDR3 DNA: TGTGCCAGCAGCTTGGGACATTGGTCCGGGGAGCTGTTTTTT; CDR3 protein: CASSLGHWSGELFF
V gene: TRBV10-1; D gene: TRBD2; clone size: large; J gene: TRBJ2-7; CDR3 DNA: TGCGCCAGAGAGAAGTACCGGGACTATTACTCCTACGAGCAGTACTTC; CDR3 protein: CAREKYRDYYSYEQYF
V gene: TRBV6-5; D gene: -; clone size: hyperexpanded; J gene: TRBJ1-2; CDR3 DNA: TGTGCCAGCAAAGTTAAGGACACCTACCGCTATGGCTACACCTTC; CDR3 protein: CASKVKDTYRYGYTF
V gene: TRBV29-1; D gene: TRBD1; clone size: few; J gene: TRBJ1-1; CDR3 DNA: TGCAGCGGGAGACAGGGTGGGACTGAAGCTTTCTTT; CDR3 protein: CSGRQGGTEAFF
V gene: TRBV28; D gene: -; clone size: medium-sized; J gene: TRBJ2-7; CDR3 DNA: TGTGCCAGCAGTTTATTAGGGGGGGCCCTCTACGAGCAGTACTTC; CDR3 protein: CASSLLGGALYEQYF
V gene: TRBV28; D gene: -; clone size: medium-sized; J gene: TRBJ1-5; CDR3 DNA: TGTGCCAGCAGCCCCGTGGGGGCAGCTCAGCCCCAGCATTTT; CDR3 protein: CASSPVGAAQPQHF
V gene: TRBV5-1; D gene: TRBD1; clone size: medium-sized; J gene: TRBJ2-7; CDR3 DNA: TGCGCCAGCAGCTTATGGACAGGGAAAGGCTACGAGCAGTACTTC; CDR3 protein: CASSLWTGKGYEQYF
V gene: TRBV4-2; D gene: -; clone size: -; J gene: TRBJ2-3; CDR3 DNA: TGTGCCAGCAGCCAAGAACTGGGTATCTCAGATACGCAGTATTTT; CDR3 protein: CASSQELGISDTQYF
V gene: TRBV7-9; D gene: -; clone size: large; J gene: TRBJ2-1; CDR3 DNA: TGTGCCAGCAGTTCTCGCAGTGAGCAGTTCTTC; CDR3 protein: CASSSRSEQFF
V gene: TRBV7-3; D gene: -; clone size: -; J gene: TRBJ2-3; CDR3 DNA: TGTGCCAGCAGCTTACTGGGGATCTCGCAGTATTTT; CDR3 protein: CASSLLGISQYF
V gene: TRBV5-1; D gene: -; clone size: -; J gene: TRBJ2-1; CDR3 DNA: TGCGCCAGCACCCCGAAGCGCGGGACTCCTCGAAACAATGAGCAGTTCTTC; CDR3 protein: CASTPKRGTPRNNEQFF
V gene: TRBV6-5; D gene: -; clone size: -; J gene: TRBJ2-4; CDR3 DNA: TGTGCCAGCAGTTTACGCCTTGAACAGGGAGGCAAAAACATTCAGTACTTC; CDR3 protein: CASSLRLEQGGKNIQYF
V gene: TRBV29-1; D gene: -; clone size: few; J gene: TRBJ2-5; CDR3 DNA: TGCAGCGTTGTTGCGGGAAATCTGGAGACCCAGTACTTC; CDR3 protein: CSVVAGNLETQYF
V gene: TRBV10-3; D gene: TRBD1; clone size: -; J gene: TRBJ1-2; CDR3 DNA: TGTGCCATCAGTGTACAGGGGGCTGAAGGCTACACCTTC; CDR3 protein: CAISVQGAEGYTF
V gene: TRBV5-1; D gene: TRBD1; clone size: many; J gene: TRBJ2-7; CDR3 DNA: TGCGCCAGCAGCTTGGGGGGACAGGCCAACGAGCAGTACTTC; CDR3 protein: CASSLGGQANEQYF
V gene: TRBV23-1; D gene: TRBD1; clone size: few; J gene: TRBJ2-1; CDR3 DNA: TGCGCCAGCAGTCAATCGGAACCGACAGGGGACAATGAGCAGTTCTTC; CDR3 protein: CASSQSEPTGDNEQFF
V gene: TRBV10-3; D gene: TRBD2; clone size: large; J gene: TRBJ2-7; CDR3 DNA: TGTGCCATCAGTGGAACTAGCGGGCTCTACGAGCAGTACTTC; CDR3 protein: CAISGTSGLYEQYF
V gene: TRBV30; D gene: -; clone size: -; J gene: TRBJ1-1; CDR3 DNA: TGTGCCTGGGCGGACGGCCATGGAACTGAAGCTTTCTTT; CDR3 protein: CAWADGHGTEAFF
V gene: TRBV10-3; D gene: TRBD1; clone size: many; J gene: TRBJ2-3; CDR3 DNA: TGTGCCATCAGTGTGGGACAGGCGACCACAGATACGCAGTATTTT; CDR3 protein: CAISVGQATTDTQYF
V gene: TRBV29-1; D gene: TRBD2; clone size: -; J gene: TRBJ2-2; CDR3 DNA: TGCAGCGTCGCTTCACTAGCGGGAAACACCGGGGAGCTGTTTTTT; CDR3 protein: CSVASLAGNTGELFF
V gene: TRBV4-3; D gene: -; clone size: -; J gene: TRBJ1-3; CDR3 DNA: TGCGCCAGCAGCCAGGTGTACCCTGGAAACACCATATATTTT; CDR3 protein: CASSQVYPGNTIYF
V gene: TRBV5-1; D gene: -; clone size: medium-sized; J gene: TRBJ2-1; CDR3 DNA: TGCGCCAGCAGCTTGGGGGGGGGCCGAGACAATGAGCAGTTCTTC; CDR3 protein: CASSLGGGRDNEQFF
V gene: TRBV18; D gene: -; clone size: large; J gene: TRBJ2-1; CDR3 DNA: TGTGCCAGCTCCCCCTCGGAAAGTGAGCAGTTCTTC; CDR3 protein: CASSPSESEQFF
V gene: TRBV3-1; D gene: TRBD2; clone size: medium-sized; J gene: TRBJ2-7; CDR3 DNA: TGTGCCAGCAGCCAAGGCAAGGGACTAGCGGTACGCGAGCAGTACTTC; CDR3 protein: CASSQGKGLAVREQYF
V gene: TRBV14; D gene: -; clone size: large; J gene: TRBJ1-3; CDR3 DNA: TGTGCCAGCAGCCAACCGACACCGTTTAGGAGGGGTACTGGAAACACCATATATTTT; CDR3 protein: CASSQPTPFRRGTGNTIYF
V gene: TRBV29-1; D gene: -; clone size: -; J gene: TRBJ2-1; CDR3 DNA: TGCAGCGTAAAACAGGGAGACACGAATCAGTTCTTC; CDR3 protein: CSVKQGDTNQFF
V gene: TRBV11-2; D gene: -; clone size: medium-sized; J gene: TRBJ2-2; CDR3 DNA: -; CDR3 protein: CASSSLRGGGLAGSCFF
V gene: TRBV19; D gene: -; clone size: -; J gene: TRBJ1-3; CDR3 DNA: TGTGCCAGTAGTATAGAGGGTCTCGGACACCGCTCTGGAAACACCATATATTTT; CDR3 protein: CASSIEGLGHRSGNTIYF
V gene: TRBV23-1; D gene: -; clone size: -; J gene: TRBJ2-3; CDR3 DNA: TGCGCCAGCAGCCCCTTCTACACAGATACGCAGTATTTT; CDR3 protein: CASSPFYTDTQYF
V gene: TRBV28; D gene: -; clone size: medium-sized; J gene: TRBJ2-1; CDR3 DNA: TGTGCCAGCCAAGAGAGCTCCTACAATGAGCAGTTCTTC; CDR3 protein: CASQESSYNEQFF
V gene: TRBV7-3; D gene: TRBD1; clone size: -; J gene: TRBJ1-1; CDR3 DNA: TGTGCCAGCAGCTTACAGGGGGACACTGAAGCTTTCTTT; CDR3 protein: CASSLQGDTEAFF
V gene: TRBV7-6; D gene: -; clone size: -; J gene: TRBJ2-3; CDR3 DNA: TGTGCCAGCAGCTCACCTTTGGGCGGGGAGGAGCGGCTAGATACGCAGTATTTT; CDR3 protein: CASSSPLGGEERLDTQYF
V gene: TRBV28; D gene: -; clone size: -; J gene: TRBJ1-5; CDR3 DNA: TGTGCCAGCAGTCCCTATGGTAGCAATCAGCCCCAGCATTTT; CDR3 protein: CASSPYGSNQPQHF
V gene: TRBV3-1; D gene: TRBD2; clone size: many; J gene: TRBJ2-1; CDR3 DNA: TGTGCCAGCAGCCAAGAGACTGTGGTAGCGGGGTACCACTTATCCTACAATGAGCAGTTCTTC; CDR3 protein: CASSQETVVAGYHLSYNEQFF
V gene: TRBV30; D gene: TRBD1; clone size: -; J gene: TRBJ2-7; CDR3 DNA: TGTGCCTGGAGTGTCTACAGGGGGTACGAGCAGTACTTC; CDR3 protein: CAWSVYRGYEQYF